The present entry profiles one T cell receptor beta chain with its context. Some clones are missing from TCRdb's copy, which holds only in-frame ones; the method was immunoSEQ multiplex PCR. The sample records roughly 30,000 clones, about nine tenths being singletons. This sample is part of a study of blood T cell repertoires in COVID-19. At the level of the study: From T cells, B-cell-depleted T cells, or PBMCs came the material, which was cDNA or gDNA.

The length of the CDR3 is 15 residues. The V and J ends lost 1 base and 7 bases, in that order; junction bases with no gene match: 7. Looked up from germline, CDR1 is MGHRA and CDR2 is YSYEKL. The chain combines TRBV4-1 with TRBJ2-1; TRBD1 aligns across 7 bases. Sequences were obtained from peripheral blood. This TCR derives from a human donor in a cohort sampled during active COVID-19. The donor label of this sample is uncertain. The CDR3 protein is CASSQVRQGKNEQFF. CDR3 DNA sequence: TGCGCCAGCAGCCAAGTTAGACAGGGCAAGAATGAGCAGTTCTTC.